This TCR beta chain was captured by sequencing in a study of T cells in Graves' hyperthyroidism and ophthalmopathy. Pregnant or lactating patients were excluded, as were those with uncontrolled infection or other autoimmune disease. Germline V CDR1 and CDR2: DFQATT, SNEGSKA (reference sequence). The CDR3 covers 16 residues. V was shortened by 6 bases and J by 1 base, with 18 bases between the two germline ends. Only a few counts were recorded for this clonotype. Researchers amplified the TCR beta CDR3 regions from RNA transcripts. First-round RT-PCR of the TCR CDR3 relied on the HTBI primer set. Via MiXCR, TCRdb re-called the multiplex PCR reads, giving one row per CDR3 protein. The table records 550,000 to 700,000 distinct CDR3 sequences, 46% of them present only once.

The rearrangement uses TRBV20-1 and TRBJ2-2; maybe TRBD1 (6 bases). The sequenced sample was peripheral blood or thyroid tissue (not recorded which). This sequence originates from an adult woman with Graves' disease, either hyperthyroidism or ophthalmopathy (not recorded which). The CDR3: CSATPPGQKNTGELFF. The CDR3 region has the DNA TGCAGTGCGACGCCGCCCGGACAGAAGAACACCGGGGAGCTGTTTTTT.